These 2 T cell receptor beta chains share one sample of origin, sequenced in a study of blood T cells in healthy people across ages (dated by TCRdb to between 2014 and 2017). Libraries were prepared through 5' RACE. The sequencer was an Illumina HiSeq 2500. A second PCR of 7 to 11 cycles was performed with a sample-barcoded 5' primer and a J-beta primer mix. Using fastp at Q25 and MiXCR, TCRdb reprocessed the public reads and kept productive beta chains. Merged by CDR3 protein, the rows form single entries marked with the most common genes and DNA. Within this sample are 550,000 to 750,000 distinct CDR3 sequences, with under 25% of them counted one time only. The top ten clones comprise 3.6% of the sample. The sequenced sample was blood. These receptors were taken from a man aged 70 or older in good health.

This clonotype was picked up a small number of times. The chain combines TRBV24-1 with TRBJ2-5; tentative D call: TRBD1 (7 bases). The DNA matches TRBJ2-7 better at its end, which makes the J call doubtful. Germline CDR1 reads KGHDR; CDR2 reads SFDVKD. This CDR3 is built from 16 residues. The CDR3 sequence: CATSDPGATGINEQYF. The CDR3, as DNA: TGTGCCACCAGTGACCCGGGAGCGACAGGGATAAACGAGCAGTACTTC.

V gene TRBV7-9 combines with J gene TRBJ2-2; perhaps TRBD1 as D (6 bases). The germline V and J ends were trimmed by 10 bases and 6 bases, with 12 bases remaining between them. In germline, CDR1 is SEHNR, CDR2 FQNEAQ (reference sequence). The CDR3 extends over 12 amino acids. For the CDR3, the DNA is TGTGCCACCCGACAGGAACCCGGGGAGCTGTTTTTT. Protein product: CATRQEPGELFF.